This T cell receptor (beta chain) is drawn from a study of blood T cell repertoires in COVID-19. CDR1 and CDR2 from the germline V gene are KGHSH and LQKENI. V lost 0 bases to trimming and J lost 1 base, with 15 bases between them. CDR3 length: 17 residues. Original handling: Researchers report that nucleated cell counts were estimated from reference gene primer amplification. Clones were sequenced by immunoSEQ multiplex PCR, and TCRdb holds only the in-frame ones, with some missing. The DNA was the basis for D and trimming; V, J and clone size are from that table. In the table there are some 150,000 clones, 70% to 85% of which are singletons.

The J gene is TRBJ1-1, the V gene TRBV18; no definite D call. The sample was peripheral blood. The TCR comes from a woman aged 45-59 years with acute or convalescent COVID-19. CDR3 in amino acids: CASSPPGITSRNTEAFF. As DNA, the CDR3 is TGTGCCAGCTCACCACCCGGGATTACTTCGAGGAACACTGAAGCTTTCTTT.